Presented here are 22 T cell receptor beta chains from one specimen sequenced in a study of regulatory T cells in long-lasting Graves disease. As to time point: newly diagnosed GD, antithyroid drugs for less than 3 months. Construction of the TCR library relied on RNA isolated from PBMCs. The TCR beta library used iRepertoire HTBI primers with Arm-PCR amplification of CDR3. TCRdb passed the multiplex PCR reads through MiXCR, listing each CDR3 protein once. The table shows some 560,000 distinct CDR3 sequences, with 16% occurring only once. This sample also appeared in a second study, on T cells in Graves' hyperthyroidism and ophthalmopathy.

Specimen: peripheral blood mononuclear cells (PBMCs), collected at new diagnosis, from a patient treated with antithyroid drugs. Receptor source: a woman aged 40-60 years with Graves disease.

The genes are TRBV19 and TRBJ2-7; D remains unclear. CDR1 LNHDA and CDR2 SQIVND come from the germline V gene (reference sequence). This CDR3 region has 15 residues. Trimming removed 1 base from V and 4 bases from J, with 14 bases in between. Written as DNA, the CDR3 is TGTGCCAGTAGTATAGGCGGCGGACCGCATTACGAGCAGTACTTC. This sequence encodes CASSIGGGPHYEQYF.

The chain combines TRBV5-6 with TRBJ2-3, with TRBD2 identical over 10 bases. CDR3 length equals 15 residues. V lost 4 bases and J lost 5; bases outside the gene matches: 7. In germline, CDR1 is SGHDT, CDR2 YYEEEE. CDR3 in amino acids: CASSPLAGQGDTQYF. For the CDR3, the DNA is TGTGCCAGCAGCCCACTAGCGGGGCAGGGAGATACGCAGTATTTT.

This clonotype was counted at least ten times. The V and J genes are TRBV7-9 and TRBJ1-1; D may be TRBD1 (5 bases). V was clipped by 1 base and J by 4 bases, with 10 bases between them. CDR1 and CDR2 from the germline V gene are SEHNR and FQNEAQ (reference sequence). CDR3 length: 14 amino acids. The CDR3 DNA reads TGTGCCAGCAGCTTAGGCCACGGGGGCACTGAAGCTTTCTTT. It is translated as CASSLGHGGTEAFF.

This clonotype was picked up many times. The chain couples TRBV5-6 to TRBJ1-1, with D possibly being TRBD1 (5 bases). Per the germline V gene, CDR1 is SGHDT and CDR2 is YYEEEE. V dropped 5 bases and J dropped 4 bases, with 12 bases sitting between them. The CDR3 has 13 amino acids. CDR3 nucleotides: TGTGCCAGCAGTTTATTCGGGGGCACTGAAGCTTTCTTT. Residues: CASSLFGGTEAFF.

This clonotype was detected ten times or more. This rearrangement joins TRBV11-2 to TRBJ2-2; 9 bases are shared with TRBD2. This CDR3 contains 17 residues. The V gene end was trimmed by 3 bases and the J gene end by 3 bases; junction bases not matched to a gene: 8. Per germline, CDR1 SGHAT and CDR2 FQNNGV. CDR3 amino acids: CASSFPGIAGDTGELFF. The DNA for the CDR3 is TGTGCCAGCAGCTTCCCTGGCATAGCGGGGGACACCGGGGAGCTGTTTTTT.

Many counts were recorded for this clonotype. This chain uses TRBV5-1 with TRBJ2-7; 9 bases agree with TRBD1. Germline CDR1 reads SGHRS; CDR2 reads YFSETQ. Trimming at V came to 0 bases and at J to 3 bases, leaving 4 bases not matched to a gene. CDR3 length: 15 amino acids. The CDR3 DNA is TGCGCCAGCAGCTTGGCGACAGGGGGAAACTACGAGCAGTACTTC. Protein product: CASSLATGGNYEQYF.

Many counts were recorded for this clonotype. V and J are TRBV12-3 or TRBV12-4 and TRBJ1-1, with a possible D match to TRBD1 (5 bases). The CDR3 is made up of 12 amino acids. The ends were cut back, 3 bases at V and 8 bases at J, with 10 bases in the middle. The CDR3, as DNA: TGTGCCAGCAGTTTGGGGACTATCGAAGCTTTCTTT. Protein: CASSLGTIEAFF.

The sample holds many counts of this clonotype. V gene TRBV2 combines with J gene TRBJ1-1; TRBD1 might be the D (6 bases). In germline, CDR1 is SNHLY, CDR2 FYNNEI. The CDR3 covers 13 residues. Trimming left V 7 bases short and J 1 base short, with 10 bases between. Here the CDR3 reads CASTGTPNTEAFF. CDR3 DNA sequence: TGTGCCAGCACCGGGACACCGAACACTGAAGCTTTCTTT.

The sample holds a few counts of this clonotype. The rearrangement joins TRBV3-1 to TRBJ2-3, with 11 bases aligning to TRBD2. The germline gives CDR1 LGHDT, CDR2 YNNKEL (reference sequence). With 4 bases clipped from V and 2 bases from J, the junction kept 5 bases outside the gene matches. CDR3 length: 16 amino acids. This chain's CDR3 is CASSPVAGGITDTQYF. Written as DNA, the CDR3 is TGTGCCAGCAGCCCGGTAGCGGGGGGGATCACAGATACGCAGTATTTT.

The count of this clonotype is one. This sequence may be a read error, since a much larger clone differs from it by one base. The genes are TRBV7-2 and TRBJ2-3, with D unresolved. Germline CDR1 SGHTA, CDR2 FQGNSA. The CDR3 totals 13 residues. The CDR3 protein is CASNLEWSDTQYF. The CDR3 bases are TGTGCCAGCAACTTAGAGTGGTCAGATACGCAGTATTTT. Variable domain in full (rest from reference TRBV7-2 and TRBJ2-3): GAGVSQSPSNKVTEKGKDVELRCDPISGHTALYWYRQSLGQGLEFLIYFQGNSAPDKSGLPSDRFSAERTGGSVSTLTIQRTQQEDSAVYLCASNLEWSDTQYFGPGTRLTVL.

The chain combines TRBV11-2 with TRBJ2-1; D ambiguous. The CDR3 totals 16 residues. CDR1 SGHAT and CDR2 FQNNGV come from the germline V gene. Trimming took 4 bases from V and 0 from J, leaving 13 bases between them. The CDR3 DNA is TGTGCCAGCAGCTCCGGTAAGGGTGGCTCCTACAATGAGCAGTTCTTC. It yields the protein CASSSGKGGSYNEQFF.

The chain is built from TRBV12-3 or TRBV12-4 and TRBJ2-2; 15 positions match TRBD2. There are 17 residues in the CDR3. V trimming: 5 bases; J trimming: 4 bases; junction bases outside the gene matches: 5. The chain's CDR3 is CASSEVGLAGGTGELFF. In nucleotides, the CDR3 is TGTGCCAGCAGTGAAGTGGGACTAGCGGGAGGCACCGGGGAGCTGTTTTTT.

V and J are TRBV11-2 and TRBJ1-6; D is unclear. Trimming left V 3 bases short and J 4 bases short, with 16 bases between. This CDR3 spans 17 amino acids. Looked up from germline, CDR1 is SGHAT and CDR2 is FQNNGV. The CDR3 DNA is TGTGCCAGCAGCTTTTTACGTTGGGGTCGGTATAATTCACCCCTCCACTTT. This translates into CASSFLRWGRYNSPLHF. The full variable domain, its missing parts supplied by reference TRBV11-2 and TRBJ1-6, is EAGVAQSPRYKIIEKRQSVAFWCNPISGHATLYWYQQILGQGPKLLIQFQNNGVVDDSQLPKDRFSAERLKGVDSTLKIQPAKLEDSAVYLCASSFLRWGRYNSPLHFGNGTRLTVT.

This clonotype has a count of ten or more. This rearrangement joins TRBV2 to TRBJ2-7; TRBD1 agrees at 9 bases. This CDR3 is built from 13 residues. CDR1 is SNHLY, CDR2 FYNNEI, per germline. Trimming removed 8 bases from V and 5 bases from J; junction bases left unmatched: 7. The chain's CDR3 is CASQGDRANEQYF. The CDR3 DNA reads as TGTGCCAGCCAGGGGGACAGGGCGAACGAGCAGTACTTC.

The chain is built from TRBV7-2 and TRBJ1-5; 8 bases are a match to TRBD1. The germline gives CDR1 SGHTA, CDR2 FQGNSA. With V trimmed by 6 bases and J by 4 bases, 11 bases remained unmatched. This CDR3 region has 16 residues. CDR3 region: CASSRIGQGGNQPQHF. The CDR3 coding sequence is TGTGCCAGCAGTCGGATCGGACAGGGTGGTAATCAGCCCCAGCATTTT.

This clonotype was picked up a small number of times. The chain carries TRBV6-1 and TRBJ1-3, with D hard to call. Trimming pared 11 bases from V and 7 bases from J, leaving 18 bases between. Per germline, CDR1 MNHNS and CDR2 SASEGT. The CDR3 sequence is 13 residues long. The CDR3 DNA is TGTGCCGGGATCGGCCCTGCAGACAACACCATATATTTT. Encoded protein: CAGIGPADNTIYF.

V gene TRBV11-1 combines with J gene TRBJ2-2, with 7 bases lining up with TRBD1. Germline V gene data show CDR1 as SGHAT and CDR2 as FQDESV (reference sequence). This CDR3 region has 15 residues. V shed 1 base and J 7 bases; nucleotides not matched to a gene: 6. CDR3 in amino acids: CASSLGTGDHGELFF. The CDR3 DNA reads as TGTGCCAGCAGCTTAGGAACAGGGGATCACGGGGAGCTGTTTTTT.

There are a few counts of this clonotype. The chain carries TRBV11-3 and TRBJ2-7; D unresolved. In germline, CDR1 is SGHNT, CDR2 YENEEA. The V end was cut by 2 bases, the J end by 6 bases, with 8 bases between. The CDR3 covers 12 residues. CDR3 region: CASSLYGFEQYF. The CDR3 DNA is TGTGCCAGCAGCTTATATGGCTTCGAGCAGTACTTC. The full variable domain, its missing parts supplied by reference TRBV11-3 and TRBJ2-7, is EAGVVQSPRYKIIEKKQPVAFWCNPISGHNTLYWYLQNLGQGPELLIRYENEEAVDDSQLPKDRFSAERLKGVDSTLKIQPAELGDSAVYLCASSLYGFEQYFGPGTRLTVT.

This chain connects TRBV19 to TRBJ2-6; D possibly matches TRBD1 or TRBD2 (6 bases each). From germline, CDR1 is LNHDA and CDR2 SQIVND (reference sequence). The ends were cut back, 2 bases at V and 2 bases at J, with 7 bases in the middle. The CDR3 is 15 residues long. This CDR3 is CASSIRGAGANVLTF. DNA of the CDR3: TGTGCCAGTAGTATAAGGGGGGCTGGGGCCAACGTCCTGACTTTC.

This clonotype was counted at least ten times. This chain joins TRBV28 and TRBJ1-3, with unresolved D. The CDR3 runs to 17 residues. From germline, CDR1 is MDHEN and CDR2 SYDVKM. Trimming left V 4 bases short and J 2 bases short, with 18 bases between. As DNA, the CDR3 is TGTGCCAGCAGTTCACAGCTGCCGGCAGAAACTGGAAACACCATATATTTT. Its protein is CASSSQLPAETGNTIYF.

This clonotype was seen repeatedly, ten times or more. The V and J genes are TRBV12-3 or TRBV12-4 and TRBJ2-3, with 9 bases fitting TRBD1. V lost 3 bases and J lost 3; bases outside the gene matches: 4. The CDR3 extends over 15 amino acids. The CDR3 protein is CASSFRDRATDTQYF. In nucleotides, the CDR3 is TGTGCCAGCAGTTTCCGGGACAGGGCGACAGATACGCAGTATTTT.

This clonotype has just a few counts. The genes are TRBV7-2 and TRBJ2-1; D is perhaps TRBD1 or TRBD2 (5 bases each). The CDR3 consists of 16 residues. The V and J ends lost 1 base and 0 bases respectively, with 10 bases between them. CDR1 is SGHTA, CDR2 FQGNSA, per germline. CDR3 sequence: CASSLESGSSYNEQFF. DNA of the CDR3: TGTGCCAGCAGCTTAGAGTCAGGGAGCTCCTACAATGAGCAGTTCTTC.